These 15 T cell receptor beta chains were sequenced from one sample in a study of CD8 T cells in Susac syndrome (dated by TCRdb to about 2019). Library preparation used the immunoSEQ multiplex PCR assay. RNA was extracted with the RNeasy kit and roughly 0.45 to 1 ug was reverse transcribed using random hexamers. TCRdb took the public reads, trimmed them with fastp at Q25, ran MiXCR for clone calling and kept in-frame beta chains. Every entry covers one CDR3 protein and lists the most common genes and DNA from its rows. This sample comprises 100,000 to 150,000 distinct CDR3 sequences, around 94% of them detected only once. The ten largest clones capture under 0.095% of the sample. Sequencing was carried out using CD4+ T cells from PBMCs. Receptor source: a human donor in good health.

The J gene is TRBJ2-3, the V gene TRBV4-1, with 10 bases aligning to TRBD2. Germline-derived CDR1 and CDR2 are MGHRA and YSYEKL. This CDR3 is built from 16 residues. Trimming took 4 bases from V and 6 from J; bases not matched to a gene: 10. The CDR3 region is CASSRRAGGPEDTQYF. The DNA of the CDR3 is TGCGCCAGCAGCCGACGAGCGGGAGGGCCAGAGGATACGCAGTATTTT.

This chain uses TRBV20-1 with TRBJ2-1; D remains unclear. Germline CDR1 reads DFQATT; CDR2 reads SNEGSKA (reference sequence). The V and J ends lost 1 base and 2 bases respectively, with 9 bases between them. The CDR3 consists of 14 residues. CDR3 nucleotides: TGCAGTGCTAGAGGTACGCCGGCCTACAATGAGCAGTTCTTC. Translation: CSARGTPAYNEQFF.

V is TRBV2 and J is TRBJ1-5; weak D call: TRBD1 (6 bases). Trimming shortened V by 6 bases and J by 6 bases, and 12 bases separated the two germline ends. CDR1 and CDR2 from the germline V gene are SNHLY and FYNNEI. The CDR3 contains 13 residues. The CDR3: CASSLGAGQPQHF. CDR3 coding DNA: TGTGCCAGCAGCCTGGGGGCAGGTCAGCCCCAGCATTTT.

The chain employs TRBV7-9 and TRBJ1-4; no reliable D call. Germline V gene data show CDR1 as SEHNR and CDR2 as FQNEAQ (reference sequence). This CDR3 spans 12 amino acids. V gave up 5 bases and J gave up 5 bases, with 6 bases separating them. CDR3: CASSRRNEKLFF. Written as DNA, the CDR3 is TGTGCCAGCAGCCGCCGAAATGAAAAACTGTTTTTT.

The V gene is TRBV7-6, the J gene TRBJ1-3; a weak D match, TRBD1 (6 bases). Germline V CDR1 and CDR2: SGHVS, FNYEAQ. The V end lost 1 base, the J end lost 0 bases, and 13 bases lay between the germline ends. The CDR3 sequence is 17 residues long. The CDR3 sequence is CASSLESGAASGNTIYF. The CDR3 DNA sequence: TGTGCCAGCAGCTTAGAATCAGGGGCCGCCTCTGGAAACACCATATATTTT.

This rearrangement joins TRBV12-5 to TRBJ2-3, with a weak D call TRBD2 (5 bases). The V end lost 2 bases, the J end lost 4 bases, and 7 bases lay between the germline ends. Germline V gene lookup returns CDR1 LGHNT and CDR2 FRNRAP. The CDR3 sequence is 13 residues long. The CDR3 DNA sequence: TGTGCTAGTGGTTTGCTCGGGGCAGATACGCAGTATTTT. It yields the protein CASGLLGADTQYF. The whole variable domain, remainder taken from reference TRBV12-5 and TRBJ2-3, is DARVTQTPRHKVTEMGQEVTMRCQPILGHNTVFWYRQTMMQGLELLAYFRNRAPLDDSGMPKDRFSAEMPDATLATLKIQPSEPRDSAVYFCASGLLGADTQYFGPGTRLTVL.

The chain carries TRBV4-1 and TRBJ1-2; D is perhaps TRBD1 (5 bases). Germline lookup yields CDR1 MGHRA and CDR2 YSYEKL. There are 15 residues in the CDR3. V lost 0 bases to trimming and J lost 8 bases, with 16 bases between them. DNA for the CDR3: TGCGCCAGCAGCCAAGATGGCAGGGAAGTCGCCGGCTACACCTTC. Protein product: CASSQDGREVAGYTF.

The gene calls are TRBV14 and TRBJ2-1; TRBD2 matches at 14 bases. V lost 6 bases, J lost 7 bases, and 8 bases stayed unmatched. Germline V gene lookup returns CDR1 SGHDN and CDR2 FVKESK. The CDR3 has 16 residues. The CDR3 nucleotides are TGTGCCAGCAGGCAGACTAGCGGGAGGGGGCTGAATGAGCAGTTCTTC. Translated, it gives CASRQTSGRGLNEQFF.

The V gene is TRBV23-1, the J gene TRBJ1-1; D may be TRBD1 (5 bases). TRBV23-1 is noted as an ORF with a role that remains uncertain. V lost 3 bases to trimming and J lost 3 bases, with 8 bases between them. This CDR3 contains 13 residues. The CDR3 is CASSQQGDTEAFF. The CDR3 DNA reads as TGCGCCAGCAGTCAGCAGGGTGACACTGAAGCTTTCTTT.

The chain couples TRBV5-1 to TRBJ1-1; possibly TRBD1 for D (5 bases). CDR1 and CDR2 from the germline V gene are SGHRS and YFSETQ. Trimming left V 4 bases short and J 5 bases short, with 12 bases between. CDR3 length: 13 amino acids. CDR3 sequence (DNA): TGCGCCAGCAGCCCTCAGGGTAGGACTGAAGCTTTCTTT. It yields the protein CASSPQGRTEAFF.

The genes are TRBV13 and TRBJ2-6; unclear D gene. Germline loops: CDR1 PRHDT, CDR2 FYEKMQ (reference sequence). This CDR3 contains 15 residues. V was cut by 5 bases and J by 4 bases, with 12 bases left in between. Here the CDR3 reads CASSTLVRGANVLTF. The CDR3 DNA reads as TGTGCCAGCAGCACTCTCGTCCGCGGGGCCAACGTCCTGACTTTC.

The chain recombines TRBV6-5 with TRBJ1-2, with D uncertain. Deletions cut 0 bases from V and 5 bases from J, with 10 bases between. The CDR3 has 14 residues. Germline CDR1 and CDR2: MNHEY and SVGAGI. The CDR3 here is CASSYSSELYGYTF. CDR3 DNA: TGTGCCAGCAGTTACTCTTCAGAGTTATATGGCTACACCTTC.

The chain employs TRBV29-1 and TRBJ1-5; TRBD1 matches at 9 bases. The germline gives CDR1 SQVTM, CDR2 ANQGSEA. After removal of 6 bases from V and 4 bases from J, the junction contained 10 bases not matched to a gene. The CDR3 extends over 15 amino acids. The CDR3: CSVAAGTGPNQPQHF. The DNA for the CDR3 is TGCAGCGTGGCTGCCGGGACAGGGCCTAATCAGCCCCAGCATTTT. Combining the CDR3 with reference TRBV29-1 and TRBJ1-5 gives the whole variable domain SAVISQKPSRDICQRGTSLTIQCQVDSQVTMMFWYRQQPGQSLTLIATANQGSEATYESGFVIDKFPISRPNLTFSTLTVSNMSPEDSSIYLCSVAAGTGPNQPQHFGDGTRLSIL.

V gene TRBV3-1 combines with J gene TRBJ2-7; 10 nucleotides line up with TRBD2. Germline trimming cut 4 bases from V and 4 bases from J; bases unmatched to any gene: 4. Per the germline V gene, CDR1 is LGHDT and CDR2 is YNNKEL (reference sequence). The CDR3 loop spans 14 amino acids. CDR3 in amino acids: CASSLSGLAYEQYF. The CDR3, as DNA: TGTGCCAGCAGCCTCTCGGGACTAGCGTACGAGCAGTACTTC.

J is TRBJ2-7 and V is TRBV29-1, with D possibly TRBD1 on 6 matching bases. The germline CDR1 and CDR2 sequences are SQVTM and ANQGSEA. The CDR3 runs to 16 residues. The V end was cut by 6 bases, the J end by 2 bases, with 23 bases between. Here the CDR3 DNA reads TGCAGCGTCACCCAGCCTGCAGGGGCTCCCACCTACGAGCAGTACTTC. Translated: CSVTQPAGAPTYEQYF.